The 10 T cell receptor beta chains below all came from one sample that was sequenced in a study of blood T cell repertoires in COVID-19. Assay used: immunoSEQ multiplex PCR; TCRdb lists only in-frame clones, some missing. The sample has 200,000 to 250,000 clones; over 70% are singletons. Specimen: PBMCs or T cells enriched from blood (not recorded which). These receptors all stem from a woman in her 30s who had been exposed to COVID-19.

The V call is TRBV5-8, the J call TRBJ2-1, with 11 bases lining up with TRBD2. The germline CDR1 and CDR2 sequences are SGHTS and YDEGEE. The J segment lost 0 bases and the V segment lost 5 bases, leaving 13 bases of the junction unmatched. The CDR3 consists of 19 residues. In nucleotides, the CDR3 is TGTGCCAGCAGATTGTTTGGTCTAGCGGGAGGAAGCTCCTACAATGAGCAGTTCTTC. Its protein product is CASRLFGLAGGSSYNEQFF.

This chain links TRBV19 with TRBJ2-5, with TRBD2 matching 13 bases. The germline V gene has CDR1 LNHDA and CDR2 SQIVND (reference sequence). This CDR3 is 15 amino acids long. The J segment lost 5 bases and the V segment lost 5 bases, leaving 5 bases of the junction unmatched. CDR3 amino acids: CASSLGLAGSETQYF. CDR3 in DNA: TGTGCCAGTAGTTTGGGACTAGCGGGGTCGGAGACCCAGTACTTC.

This chain links TRBV2 with TRBJ2-1; possibly TRBD2 for D (6 bases). The CDR3 has 12 residues. The V end was cut by 9 bases, the J end by 7 bases, with 13 bases between. Per germline, CDR1 SNHLY and CDR2 FYNNEI. The CDR3 nucleotides are TGTGCCAGTACGACCCGGGGGAATGAGCAGTTCTTC. Protein sequence: CASTTRGNEQFF.

The chain links TRBV4-1 to TRBJ2-1; 10 bases are shared with TRBD2. Germline V lookup: CDR1 MGHRA, CDR2 YSYEKL. The junction had 5 bases not matched to a gene; V was cut back by 2 bases and J by 7 bases. The CDR3 is 15 residues long. The CDR3 loop is CASSQTSGRGNEQFF. CDR3 DNA: TGCGCCAGCAGCCAAACCAGCGGGAGGGGTAATGAGCAGTTCTTC.

The gene calls are TRBV5-4 and TRBJ2-4; TRBD1 matches 8 bases. With 2 bases clipped from V and 3 bases from J, the junction kept 10 bases outside the gene matches. The CDR3 is 17 amino acids. The germline V gene encodes CDR1 SGHNT and CDR2 YYREEE (reference sequence). CDR3 in amino acids: CASSFSGTGDLKNIQYF. The CDR3 coding sequence is TGTGCCAGCAGCTTCTCCGGGACAGGTGACCTCAAAAACATTCAGTACTTC.

The V and J genes are TRBV19 and TRBJ1-5, with 11 bases aligning to TRBD1. This CDR3 has 15 residues. V lost 5 bases, J lost 6 bases, and 6 bases stayed unmatched. Germline loops: CDR1 LNHDA, CDR2 SQIVND (reference sequence). The chain's CDR3 is CASSLGQGAIQPQHF. The CDR3 region has the DNA TGTGCCAGTAGTCTCGGACAGGGGGCGATTCAGCCCCAGCATTTT.

This chain uses TRBV30 with TRBJ2-2, with 9 bases lining up with TRBD2. Germline V gene data show CDR1 as GTSNPN and CDR2 as SVGIG (reference sequence). The CDR3 consists of 13 residues. DNA for the CDR3: TGTGGGGGCGGGAGGGAGAACACCGGGGAGCTGTTTTTT. It codes for CGGGRENTGELFF.

With respect to this clone: The sample carries other DNA sequences with the same CDR3. This chain links TRBV2 with TRBJ1-5; D is perhaps TRBD1 (5 bases). This CDR3 is built from 13 residues. Between the trimmed V and J ends, which lost 4 bases and 3 bases, there was a span of 7 bases. Germline V gives CDR1 SNHLY, CDR2 FYNNEI. CDR3 nucleotide sequence: TGTGCCAGCAGTGGACAGTCCAATCAGCCCCAGCATTTT. This encodes CASSGQSNQPQHF.

This clone was found once. The chain is built from TRBV5-1 and TRBJ1-3; 9 bases agree with TRBD1. From germline, CDR1 is SGHRS and CDR2 YFSETQ. V was clipped by 1 base and J by 0 bases; unmatched bases: 5. There are 17 residues in the CDR3. The CDR3 spells CASSLRTGGLSGNTIYF. DNA of the CDR3: TGCGCCAGCAGCTTGAGAACAGGGGGCCTCTCTGGAAACACCATATATTTT.

The chain links TRBV18 to TRBJ2-3; a weak D match, TRBD2 (5 bases). This CDR3 has 15 amino acids. The germline V gene has CDR1 KGHSH and CDR2 LQKENI. Between the trimmed V and J ends, which lost 3 bases and 1 base, there was a span of 11 bases. As DNA, the CDR3 is TGTGCCAGCTCACCGCTGGCGGGCCGCACAGATACGCAGTATTTT. It encodes CASSPLAGRTDTQYF.